These 2 T cell receptor beta chains were all obtained from the same sample, sequenced in a study of T cells in Graves' hyperthyroidism and ophthalmopathy. The source material, RNA transcripts, was used to amplify TCR beta CDR3 regions. The HTBI primer set drove a first-round RT-PCR of the TCR CDR3. TCRdb passed the multiplex PCR reads through MiXCR, listing each CDR3 protein once. The table shows hundreds of thousands of distinct CDR3 sequences, with 38% occurring only once. The sequenced material came from blood. The receptors stem from a man between 18 and 29 years old with Graves' hyperthyroidism.

V gene TRBV5-1 combines with J gene TRBJ1-4, with no clear D. Germline-derived CDR1 and CDR2 are SGHRS and YFSETQ. The CDR3 runs to 14 residues. Trimming pared 2 bases from V and 10 bases from J, leaving 15 bases between. The CDR3 loop is CASSFWTLSSKLFF. The CDR3 nucleotides read TGCGCCAGCAGCTTTTGGACCCTCTCGTCAAAACTGTTTTTT.

Comments on this clonotype: At one of its ends the junction is not consistent with the germline gene, which may arise from a read error. The V call is TRBV10-3, the J call TRBJ1-5, with 9 nucleotides matching TRBD1. This CDR3 spans 16 amino acids. CDR1 ENHRY and CDR2 SYGVKD come from the germline V gene. CDR3 loop: CASSEQGAIGNQPQHF. Here the CDR3 DNA reads TGTGCCAGCAGTGAACAGGGGGCTATTGGCAATCAGCCCCAGCATTTT.